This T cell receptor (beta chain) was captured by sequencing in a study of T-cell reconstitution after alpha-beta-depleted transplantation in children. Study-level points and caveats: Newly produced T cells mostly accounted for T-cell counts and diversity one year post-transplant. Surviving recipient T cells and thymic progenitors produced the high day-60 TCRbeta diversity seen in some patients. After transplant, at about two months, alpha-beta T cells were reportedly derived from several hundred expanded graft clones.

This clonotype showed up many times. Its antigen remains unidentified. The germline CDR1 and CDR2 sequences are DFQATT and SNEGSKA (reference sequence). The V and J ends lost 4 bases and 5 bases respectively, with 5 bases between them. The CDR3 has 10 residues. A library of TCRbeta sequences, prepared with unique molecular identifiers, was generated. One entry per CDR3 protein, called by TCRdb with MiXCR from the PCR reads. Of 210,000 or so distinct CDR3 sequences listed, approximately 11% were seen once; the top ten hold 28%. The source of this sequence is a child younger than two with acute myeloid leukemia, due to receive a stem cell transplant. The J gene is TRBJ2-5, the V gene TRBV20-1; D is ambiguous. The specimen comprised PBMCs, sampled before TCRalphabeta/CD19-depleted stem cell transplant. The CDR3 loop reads CSAIWETQYF. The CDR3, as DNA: TGCAGTGCTATCTGGGAGACCCAGTACTTC.